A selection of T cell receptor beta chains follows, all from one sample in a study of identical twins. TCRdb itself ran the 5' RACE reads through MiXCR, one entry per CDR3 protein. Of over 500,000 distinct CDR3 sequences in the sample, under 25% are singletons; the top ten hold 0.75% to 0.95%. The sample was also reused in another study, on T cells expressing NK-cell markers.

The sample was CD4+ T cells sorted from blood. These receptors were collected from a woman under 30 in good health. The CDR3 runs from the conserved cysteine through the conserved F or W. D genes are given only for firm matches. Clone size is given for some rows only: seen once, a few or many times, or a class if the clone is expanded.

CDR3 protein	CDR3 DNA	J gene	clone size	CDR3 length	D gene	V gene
CSALLAGWGTDTQYF	TGCAGTGCTCTACTAGCGGGGTGGGGCACAGATACGCAGTATTTT	TRBJ2-3	few	15	TRBD2	TRBV20-1
CASSANLAGDGYTF	TGTGCCAGCAGTGCCAACTTGGCAGGGGATGGCTACACCTTC	TRBJ1-2	-	14	-	TRBV2
CASLPSRAQSRISEQYF	TGTGCCAGCCTTCCCTCCAGGGCTCAAAGCCGTATTTCCGAGCAGTACTTC	TRBJ2-7	many	17	-	TRBV27
CASSQDSFVAQVSDNEQFF	TGCGCCAGCAGCCAAGATTCGTTTGTCGCACAGGTGTCGGACAATGAGCAGTTCTTC	TRBJ2-1	few	19	-	TRBV4-1
CASSHWVGSQETQYF	TGTGCCAGCAGCCACTGGGTTGGCTCACAAGAGACCCAGTACTTC	TRBJ2-5	few	15	-	TRBV3-1
CASSLGSRANSPLHF	TGTGCCAGCAGCCTTGGTAGCCGGGCGAATTCACCCCTCCACTTT	TRBJ1-6	-	15	-	TRBV11-2
CASSLATGGSNQPQHF	TGTGCCAGCAGCTTGGCCACAGGGGGAAGCAATCAGCCCCAGCATTTT	TRBJ1-5	many	16	TRBD1	TRBV5-6
CASSRGTLTYEQYF	TGTGCCAGCTCACGTGGGACACTCACATACGAGCAGTACTTC	TRBJ2-7	few	14	-	TRBV18
CSAPYSTKETQYF	TGCAGTGCGCCCTATTCTACCAAAGAGACCCAGTACTTC	TRBJ2-5	few	13	-	TRBV20-1
CASSSSYEQFF	TGTGCCAGCTCCTCTTCATATGAGCAGTTCTTC	TRBJ2-1	-	11	-	TRBV6-5
CASRPTSGRAYEQYF	TGTGCCAGCAGGCCCACTAGCGGGAGGGCCTACGAGCAGTACTTC	TRBJ2-7	-	15	TRBD2	TRBV12-3/TRBV12-4
CASSPAADRGLYGYTF	TGTGCCAGCAGCCCAGCCGCAGACAGGGGCCTCTATGGCTACACCTTC	TRBJ1-2	-	16	TRBD1	TRBV7-2
CASSQEISSAYEQYF	TGTGCCAGCAGCCAAGAAATAAGCTCCGCCTACGAGCAGTACTTC	TRBJ2-7	few	15	-	TRBV3-1
CAGGKPASGANVLTF	TGTGCCGGAGGGAAACCCGCCTCGGGGGCCAACGTCCTGACTTTC	TRBJ2-6	-	15	-	TRBV7-2
CASSLTGAHSDYEQYF	TGTGCCAGCAGCTTGACGGGAGCACACTCTGACTACGAGCAGTACTTC	TRBJ2-7	-	16	-	TRBV5-6
CASRAGGRAWETQYF	TGTGCCAGCAGGGCTGGCGGGAGGGCCTGGGAGACCCAGTACTTC	TRBJ2-5	few	15	TRBD2	TRBV27
CASSFGTGRREQYF	TGTGCCAGCAGCTTCGGGACAGGAAGACGAGAGCAGTACTTC	TRBJ2-7	few	14	TRBD1	TRBV5-6
CASSPTQGIGNTIYF	TGTGCCAGCAGTCCTACTCAGGGAATAGGAAACACCATATATTTT	TRBJ1-3	-	15	-	TRBV11-3
CSARKGRAHSYEQYF	TGCAGTGCTAGAAAGGGCAGGGCACATTCCTACGAGCAGTACTTC	TRBJ2-7	-	15	-	TRBV20-1
CASSPGPTSGANVLTF	TGTGCCAGCAGCCCGGGCCCGACCTCTGGGGCCAACGTCCTGACTTTC	TRBJ2-6	-	16	-	TRBV7-3
CASSQGTTGELFF	TGCGCCAGCAGCCAGGGGACCACCGGGGAGCTGTTTTTT	TRBJ2-2	many	13	-	TRBV5-1
CASSLFTDYGYTF	TGTGCCAGCAGTCTTTTTACAGATTATGGCTACACCTTC	TRBJ1-2	-	13	-	TRBV12-3/TRBV12-4
CASSPGSRWNTGELFF	TGTGCCAGCAGCCCGGGATCAAGGTGGAACACCGGGGAGCTGTTTTTT	TRBJ2-2	few	16	-	TRBV9
CSAIRGSVTDTQYF	TGCAGCGCCATCCGGGGCTCAGTCACAGATACGCAGTATTTT	TRBJ2-3	-	14	-	TRBV20-1
CASSYRGLANTGELFF	TGTGCCAGCAGTTACCGGGGACTAGCGAACACCGGGGAGCTGTTTTTT	TRBJ2-2	few	16	TRBD2	TRBV6-2/TRBV6-3
CSVETESYEQYF	TGCAGCGTAGAAACTGAGTCCTACGAGCAGTACTTC	TRBJ2-7	many	12	-	TRBV29-1
CASSLGQGSRNTIYF	TGTGCCAGCAGCTTAGGACAGGGATCTCGGAACACCATATATTTT	TRBJ1-3	few	15	TRBD1	TRBV5-6
CASYSRTDTQYF	TGTGCCAGCTACTCTCGCACAGATACGCAGTATTTT	TRBJ2-3	-	12	-	TRBV5-4
CAISHDLNYGYTF	TGTGCCATCAGTCACGACCTGAACTATGGCTACACCTTC	TRBJ1-2	-	13	-	TRBV10-3
CASSQTGPNNEQFF	TGTGCCAGCAGCCAAACAGGGCCCAACAATGAGCAGTTCTTC	TRBJ2-1	few	14	-	TRBV11-2
CASSLEVSRGQETQYF	TGTGCCAGCAGCTTAGAAGTTTCACGGGGACAGGAGACCCAGTACTTC	TRBJ2-5	few	16	TRBD1	TRBV7-6
CASSPDRPGTYGYTF	TGTGCCAGCAGTCCGGACAGACCAGGAACTTATGGCTACACCTTC	TRBJ1-2	few	15	-	TRBV12-3/TRBV12-4
CSAAEQGGGEKLFF	TGCAGTGCGGCGGAACAGGGAGGCGGGGAAAAACTGTTTTTT	TRBJ1-4	few	14	-	TRBV20-1
CASSPSGGAQYF	TGTGCCAGCAGCCCTAGCGGGGGGGCCCAGTACTTC	TRBJ2-5	few	12	TRBD2	TRBV7-9
CASRKDDAKNIQYF	TGTGCCAGCAGAAAGGACGACGCCAAAAACATTCAGTACTTC	TRBJ2-4	-	14	-	TRBV12-3/TRBV12-4
CASSMMFTSGNNEQFF	TGTGCCAGTAGTATGATGTTTACTAGCGGTAACAATGAGCAGTTCTTC	TRBJ2-1	few	16	TRBD2	TRBV19
CASSLVGAGRNEQFF	TGTGCCAGCAGCCTGGTGGGAGCGGGTCGCAATGAGCAGTTCTTC	TRBJ2-1	many	15	-	TRBV7-2
CASSPPRGSSGIKETQYF	TGTGCCAGCTCACCTCCCCGAGGTTCTAGCGGGATCAAAGAGACCCAGTACTTC	TRBJ2-5	few	18	TRBD2	TRBV18
CATSRDVDRNTEAFF	TGTGCCACCAGCAGAGATGTCGACAGGAACACTGAAGCTTTCTTT	TRBJ1-1	-	15	-	TRBV15
CASSLAWGSRHEQYF	TGTGCCAGCAGCTTGGCCTGGGGGTCGAGGCACGAGCAGTACTTC	TRBJ2-7	once	15	-	TRBV5-8
CASSQGFSGRGPPVF	TGCGCCAGCAGCCAAGGGTTCAGCGGGAGGGGTCCGCCGGTCTTC	TRBJ2-1	few	15	TRBD2	TRBV4-3
CASRLAGVSTDTQYF	TGTGCCAGCAGACTAGCGGGGGTTAGCACAGATACGCAGTATTTT	TRBJ2-3	-	15	TRBD2	TRBV4-2
CASSPLGRGANYGYTF	TGTGCCAGCAGTCCCTTAGGGCGCGGAGCTAACTATGGCTACACCTTC	TRBJ1-2	-	16	-	TRBV27
CASSLEAVNSPLHF	TGCGCCAGCAGCTTGGAAGCAGTCAATTCACCCCTCCACTTT	TRBJ1-6	-	14	-	TRBV5-1
CSARPHSITTGETQYF	TGCAGTGCTAGACCTCACTCGATAACAACGGGGGAGACCCAGTACTTC	TRBJ2-5	-	16	-	TRBV20-1
CSASGQTGEGGYTF	TGCAGTGCTAGCGGCCAAACAGGGGAGGGTGGCTACACCTTC	TRBJ1-2	-	14	TRBD1	TRBV20-1
CASSQAEGDTQYF	TGTGCCAGCAGCCAGGCTGAGGGAGACACGCAGTATTTT	TRBJ2-3	few	13	-	TRBV3-1
CASSARLAGSYNEQFF	TGTGCCAGCAGCGCACGACTAGCGGGTTCCTACAATGAGCAGTTCTTC	TRBJ2-1	few	16	TRBD2	TRBV7-9
CSAKTGHHEQYF	TGCAGTGCGAAGACAGGGCACCACGAGCAGTACTTC	TRBJ2-7	few	12	TRBD1	TRBV20-1
CASSFPGQLSGNTIYF	TGTGCCAGCAGTTTCCCTGGACAGCTCTCTGGAAACACCATATATTTT	TRBJ1-3	-	16	-	TRBV12-3/TRBV12-4
CASSPSLGSGLEAFF	TGTGCCAGCAGCCCCAGCCTTGGCAGTGGACTTGAAGCTTTCTTT	TRBJ1-1	few	15	-	TRBV11-2
CASSSQYNEQFF	TGTGCCAGCTCCAGTCAGTACAATGAGCAGTTCTTC	TRBJ2-1	many	12	-	TRBV12-3/TRBV12-4
CASRGTGVPRNSYNEQFF	TGTGCCAGCAGAGGGACAGGGGTACCCCGAAACTCCTACAATGAGCAGTTCTTC	TRBJ2-1	few	18	TRBD1	TRBV2